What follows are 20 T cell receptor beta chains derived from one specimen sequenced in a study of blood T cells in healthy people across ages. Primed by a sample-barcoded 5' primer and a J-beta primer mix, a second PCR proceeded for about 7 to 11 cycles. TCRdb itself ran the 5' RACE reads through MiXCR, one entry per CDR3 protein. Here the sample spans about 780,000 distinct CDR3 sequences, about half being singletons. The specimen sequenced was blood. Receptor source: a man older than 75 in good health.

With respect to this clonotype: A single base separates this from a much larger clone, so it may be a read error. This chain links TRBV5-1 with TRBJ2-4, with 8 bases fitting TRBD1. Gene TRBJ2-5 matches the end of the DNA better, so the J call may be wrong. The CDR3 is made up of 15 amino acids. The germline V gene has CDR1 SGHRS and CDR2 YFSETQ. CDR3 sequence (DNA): TGCGCCAGCAGCGCCACCGGGACAGGAGAAGAGACCCAGTACTTC. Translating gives CASSATGTGEETQYF.

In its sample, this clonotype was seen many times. The CDR3, as DNA: TGTGCCAGCAGCCCTAGCGGGCGAAGCTCCTACAATGAGCAGTTCTTC. Amino acids: CASSPSGRSSYNEQFF. The V and J genes are TRBV7-2 and TRBJ2-1; TRBD2 agrees at 8 bases. The CDR3 contains 16 residues. Germline trimming cut 5 bases from V and 0 bases from J; bases unmatched to any gene: 6. Germline V gene data show CDR1 as SGHTA and CDR2 as FQGNSA.

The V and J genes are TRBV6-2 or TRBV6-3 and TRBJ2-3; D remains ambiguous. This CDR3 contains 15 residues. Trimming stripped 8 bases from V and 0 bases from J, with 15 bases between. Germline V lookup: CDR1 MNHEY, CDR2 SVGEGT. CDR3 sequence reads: CASERHRFSTDTQYF. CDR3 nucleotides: TGTGCCAGCGAGCGCCACCGCTTTAGCACAGATACGCAGTATTTT.

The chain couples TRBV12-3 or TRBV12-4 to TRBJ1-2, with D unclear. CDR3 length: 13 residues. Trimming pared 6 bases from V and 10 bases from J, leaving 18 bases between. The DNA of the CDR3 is TGTGCCAGCAGCGAGACCCTCCCCGGAGACTACACCTTC. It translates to CASSETLPGDYTF.

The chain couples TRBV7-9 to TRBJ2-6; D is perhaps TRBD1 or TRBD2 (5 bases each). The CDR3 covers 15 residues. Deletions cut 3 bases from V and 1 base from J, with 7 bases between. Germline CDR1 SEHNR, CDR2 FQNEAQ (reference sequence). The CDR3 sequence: CASSFGGSGANVLTF. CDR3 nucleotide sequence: TGTGCCAGCAGCTTTGGGGGATCTGGGGCCAACGTCCTGACTTTC.

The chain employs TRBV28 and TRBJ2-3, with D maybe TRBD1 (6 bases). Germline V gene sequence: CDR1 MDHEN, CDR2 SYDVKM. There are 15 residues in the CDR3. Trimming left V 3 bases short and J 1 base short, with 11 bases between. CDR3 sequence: CASSFRGMGTDTQYF. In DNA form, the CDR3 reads TGTGCCAGCAGTTTTAGGGGGATGGGCACAGATACGCAGTATTTT.

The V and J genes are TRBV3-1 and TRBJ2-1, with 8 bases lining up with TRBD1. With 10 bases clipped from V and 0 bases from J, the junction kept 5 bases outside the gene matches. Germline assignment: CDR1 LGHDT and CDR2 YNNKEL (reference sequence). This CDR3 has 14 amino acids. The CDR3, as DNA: TGTGCCACCAAGACAGGGGACTCCTACAATGAGCAGTTCTTC. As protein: CATKTGDSYNEQFF.

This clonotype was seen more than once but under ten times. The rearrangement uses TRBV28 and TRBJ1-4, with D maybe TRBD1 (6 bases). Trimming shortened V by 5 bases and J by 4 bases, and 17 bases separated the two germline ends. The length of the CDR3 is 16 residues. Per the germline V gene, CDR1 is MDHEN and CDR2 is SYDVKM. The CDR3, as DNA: TGTGCCAGCAGTCCGGCCCGGACAGCGATTAATGAAAAACTGTTTTTT. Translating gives CASSPARTAINEKLFF.

In DNA form, the CDR3 reads TGTGCCAGTAGTATCGACGGCGCAGGGACAGATACGCAGTATTTT. Translated, it gives CASSIDGAGTDTQYF. V and J are TRBV19 and TRBJ2-3, with a possible D match to TRBD1 (5 bases). The germline V and J ends were trimmed by 3 bases and 3 bases, with 13 bases remaining between them. The CDR3 runs 15 residues. In germline, CDR1 is LNHDA, CDR2 SQIVND (reference sequence).

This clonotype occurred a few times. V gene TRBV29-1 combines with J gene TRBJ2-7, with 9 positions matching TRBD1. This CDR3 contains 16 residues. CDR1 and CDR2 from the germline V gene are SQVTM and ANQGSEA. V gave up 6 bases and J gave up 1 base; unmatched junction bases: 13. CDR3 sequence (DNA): TGCAGCGTCGTAAGCCCCGGGACAGGGATTTCCTACGAGCAGTACTTC. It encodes CSVVSPGTGISYEQYF.

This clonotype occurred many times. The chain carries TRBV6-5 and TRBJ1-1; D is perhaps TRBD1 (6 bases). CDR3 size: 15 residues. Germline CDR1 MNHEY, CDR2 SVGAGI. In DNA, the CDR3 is TGTGCTACCAGCCGTAACAGGGAATTGAACACTGAAGCTTTCTTT. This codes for CATSRNRELNTEAFF.

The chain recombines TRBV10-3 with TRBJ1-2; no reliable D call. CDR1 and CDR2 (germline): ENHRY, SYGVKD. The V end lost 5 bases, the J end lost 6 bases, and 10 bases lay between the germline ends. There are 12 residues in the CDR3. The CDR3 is CAISKESHGYTF. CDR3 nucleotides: TGTGCCATCAGTAAAGAATCCCATGGCTACACCTTC.

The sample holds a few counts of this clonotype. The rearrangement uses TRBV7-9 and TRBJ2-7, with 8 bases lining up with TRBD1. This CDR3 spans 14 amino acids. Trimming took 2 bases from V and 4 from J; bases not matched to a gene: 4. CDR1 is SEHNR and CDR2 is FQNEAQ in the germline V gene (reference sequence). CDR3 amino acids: CASSLRTGQYEQYF. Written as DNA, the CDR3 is TGTGCCAGCAGCTTACGGACAGGGCAATACGAGCAGTACTTC.

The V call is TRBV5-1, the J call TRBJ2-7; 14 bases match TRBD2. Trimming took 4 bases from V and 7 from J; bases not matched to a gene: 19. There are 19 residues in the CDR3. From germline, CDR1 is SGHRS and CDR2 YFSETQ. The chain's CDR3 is CASSHGGLAGVRGYNEQYF. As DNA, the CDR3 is TGCGCCAGCAGCCACGGGGGACTAGCGGGAGTTAGAGGATACAATGAGCAGTACTTC.

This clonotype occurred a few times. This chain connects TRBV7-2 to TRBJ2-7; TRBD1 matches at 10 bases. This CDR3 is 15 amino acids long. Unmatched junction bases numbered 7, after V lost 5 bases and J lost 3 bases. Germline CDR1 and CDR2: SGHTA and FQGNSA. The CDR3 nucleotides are TGTGCCAGCAGCGCCCGGACAGGGGGGAGCTACGAGCAGTACTTC. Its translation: CASSARTGGSYEQYF.

The CDR3 reads CASSFNVGPGTDTQYF. The DNA of the CDR3 is TGTGCCAGCAGCTTCAATGTGGGTCCTGGCACAGATACGCAGTATTTT. This chain joins TRBV12-3 or TRBV12-4 and TRBJ2-3, with D unresolved. The CDR3 has 16 amino acids. Trimming took off 6 bases at V and 1 base at J, with 17 bases between the two ends.

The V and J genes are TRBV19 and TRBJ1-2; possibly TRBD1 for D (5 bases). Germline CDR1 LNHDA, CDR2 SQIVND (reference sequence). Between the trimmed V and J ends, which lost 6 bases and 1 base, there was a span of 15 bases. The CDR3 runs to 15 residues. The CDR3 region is CASSDRSQGNYGYTF. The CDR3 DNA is TGTGCCAGTAGCGACCGAAGTCAGGGTAACTATGGCTACACCTTC.

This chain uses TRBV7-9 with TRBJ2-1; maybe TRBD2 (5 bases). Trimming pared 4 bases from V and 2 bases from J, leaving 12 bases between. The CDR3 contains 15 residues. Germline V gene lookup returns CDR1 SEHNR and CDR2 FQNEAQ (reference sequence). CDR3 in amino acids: CASSSHAGTYNEQFF. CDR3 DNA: TGTGCCAGCAGCTCACACGCCGGGACCTACAATGAGCAGTTCTTC.

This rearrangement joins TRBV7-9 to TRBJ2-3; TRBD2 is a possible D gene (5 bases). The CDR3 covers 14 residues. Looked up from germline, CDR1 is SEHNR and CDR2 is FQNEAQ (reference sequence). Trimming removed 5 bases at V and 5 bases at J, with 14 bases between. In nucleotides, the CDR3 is TGTGCCAGCAGCCCCAATCCGGCGGGAGATACGCAGTATTTT. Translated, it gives CASSPNPAGDTQYF.

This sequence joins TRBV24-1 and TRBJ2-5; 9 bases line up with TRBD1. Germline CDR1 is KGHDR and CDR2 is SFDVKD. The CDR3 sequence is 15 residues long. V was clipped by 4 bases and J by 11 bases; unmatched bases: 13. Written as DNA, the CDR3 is TGTGCCACCAGTGACTGGGGACAGGGATACAATGAGCAGTACTTC. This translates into CATSDWGQGYNEQYF.